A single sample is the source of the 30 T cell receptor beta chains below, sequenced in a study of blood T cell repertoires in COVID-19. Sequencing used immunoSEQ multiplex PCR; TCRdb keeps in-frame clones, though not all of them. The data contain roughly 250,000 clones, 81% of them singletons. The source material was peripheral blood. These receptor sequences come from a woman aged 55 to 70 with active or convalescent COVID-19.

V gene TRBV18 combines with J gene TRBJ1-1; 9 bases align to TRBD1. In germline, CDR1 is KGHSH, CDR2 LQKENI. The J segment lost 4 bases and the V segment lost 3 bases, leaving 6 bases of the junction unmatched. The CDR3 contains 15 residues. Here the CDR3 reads CASSPSRDRATEAFF. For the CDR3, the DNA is TGTGCCAGCTCACCTTCCCGGGACAGGGCCACTGAAGCTTTCTTT.

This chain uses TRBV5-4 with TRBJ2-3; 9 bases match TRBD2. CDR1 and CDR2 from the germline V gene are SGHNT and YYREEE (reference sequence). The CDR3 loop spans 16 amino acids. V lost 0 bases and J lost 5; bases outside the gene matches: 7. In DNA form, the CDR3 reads TGTGCCAGCAGCTTGGTGGCGGGGGGGCTGGGAGATACGCAGTATTTT. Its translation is CASSLVAGGLGDTQYF.

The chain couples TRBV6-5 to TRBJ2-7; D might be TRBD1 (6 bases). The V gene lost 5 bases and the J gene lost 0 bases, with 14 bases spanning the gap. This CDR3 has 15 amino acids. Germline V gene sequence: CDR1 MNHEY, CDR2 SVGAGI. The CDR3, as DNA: TGTGCCAGCAGTACCGCGACAGGCTTCTCCTACGAGCAGTACTTC. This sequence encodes CASSTATGFSYEQYF.

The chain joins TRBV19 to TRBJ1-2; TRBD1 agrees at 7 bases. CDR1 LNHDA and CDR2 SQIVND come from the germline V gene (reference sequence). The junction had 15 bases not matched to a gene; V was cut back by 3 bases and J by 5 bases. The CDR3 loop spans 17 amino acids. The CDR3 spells CASSMPLADRSFYGYTF. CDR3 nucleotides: TGTGCCAGTAGTATGCCGTTAGCGGACAGGTCCTTTTATGGCTACACCTTC.

The CDR3 region has the DNA TGTGCCAGCTCACCCGCGAGCACAGATACGCAGTATTTT. Its protein is CASSPASTDTQYF. The V call is TRBV18, the J call TRBJ2-3; D is uncertain. Trimming cost V 3 bases and J 0 bases, with 4 bases left between them. Looked up from germline, CDR1 is KGHSH and CDR2 is LQKENI. The CDR3 is made up of 13 amino acids. The variable domain in full, with the rest retrieved from reference TRBV18 and TRBJ2-3, is NAGVMQNPRHLVRRRGQEARLRCSPMKGHSHVYWYRQLPEEGLKFMVYLQKENIIDESGMPKERFSAEFPKEGPSILRIQQVVRGDSAAYFCASSPASTDTQYFGPGTRLTVL.

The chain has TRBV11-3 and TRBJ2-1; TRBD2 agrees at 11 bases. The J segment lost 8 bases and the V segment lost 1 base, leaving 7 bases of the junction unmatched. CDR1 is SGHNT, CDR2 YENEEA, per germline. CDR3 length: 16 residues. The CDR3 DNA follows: TGTGCCAGCAGCTTAGGTCATAGCGGGGGGGCCCATGAGCAGTTCTTC. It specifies CASSLGHSGGAHEQFF. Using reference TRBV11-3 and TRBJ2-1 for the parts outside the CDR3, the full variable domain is EAGVVQSPRYKIIEKKQPVAFWCNPISGHNTLYWYLQNLGQGPELLIRYENEEAVDDSQLPKDRFSAERLKGVDSTLKIQPAELGDSAVYLCASSLGHSGGAHEQFFGPGTRLTVL.

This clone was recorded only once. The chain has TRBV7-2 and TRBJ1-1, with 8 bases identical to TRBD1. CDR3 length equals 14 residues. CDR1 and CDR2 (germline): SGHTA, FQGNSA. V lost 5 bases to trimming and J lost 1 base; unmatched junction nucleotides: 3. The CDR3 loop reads CASSPQGANTEAFF. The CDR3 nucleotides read TGTGCCAGCAGCCCCCAGGGGGCGAACACTGAAGCTTTCTTT.

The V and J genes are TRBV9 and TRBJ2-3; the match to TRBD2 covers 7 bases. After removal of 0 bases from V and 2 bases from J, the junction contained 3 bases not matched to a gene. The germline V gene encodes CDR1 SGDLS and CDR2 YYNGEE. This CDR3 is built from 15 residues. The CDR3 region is CASSVASGVTDTQYF. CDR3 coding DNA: TGTGCCAGCAGCGTAGCTAGCGGAGTCACAGATACGCAGTATTTT.

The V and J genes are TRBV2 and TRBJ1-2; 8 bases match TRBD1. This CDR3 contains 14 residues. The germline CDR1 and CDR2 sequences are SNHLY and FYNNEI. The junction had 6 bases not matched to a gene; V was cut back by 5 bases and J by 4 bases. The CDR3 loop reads CASSQTTGVYGYTF. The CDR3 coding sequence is TGTGCCAGCAGTCAAACGACAGGGGTCTATGGCTACACCTTC.

CDR3 nucleotide sequence: TGTGCCAGCAGCAGTCCTATTCAATACGAGCAGTACTTC. This translates into CASSSPIQYEQYF. V gene TRBV7-2 combines with J gene TRBJ2-7, with unresolved D. The CDR3 length is 13 residues. V lost 5 bases, J lost 4 bases, and 12 bases lay in between. In germline, CDR1 is SGHTA, CDR2 FQGNSA.

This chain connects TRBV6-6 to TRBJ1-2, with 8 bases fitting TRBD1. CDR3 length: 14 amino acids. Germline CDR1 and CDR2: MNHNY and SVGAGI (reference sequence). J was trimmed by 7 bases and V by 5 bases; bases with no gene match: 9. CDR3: CASSARTGSLGYTF. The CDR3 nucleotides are TGTGCCAGCAGTGCCCGGACAGGGTCCCTTGGCTACACCTTC.

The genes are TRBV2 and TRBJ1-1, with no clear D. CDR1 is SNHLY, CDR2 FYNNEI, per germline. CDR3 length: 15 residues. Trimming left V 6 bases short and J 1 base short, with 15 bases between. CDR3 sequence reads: CASSESRRQNTEAFF. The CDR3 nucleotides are TGTGCCAGCAGCGAGAGTCGCAGGCAGAACACTGAAGCTTTCTTT.

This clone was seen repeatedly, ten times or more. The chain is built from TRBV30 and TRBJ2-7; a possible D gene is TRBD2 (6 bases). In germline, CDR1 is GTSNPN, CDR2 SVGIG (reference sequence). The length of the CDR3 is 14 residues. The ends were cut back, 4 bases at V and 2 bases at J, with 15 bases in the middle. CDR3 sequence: CAWIPRGLTYEQYF. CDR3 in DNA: TGTGCCTGGATCCCCCGGGGACTTACCTACGAGCAGTACTTC.

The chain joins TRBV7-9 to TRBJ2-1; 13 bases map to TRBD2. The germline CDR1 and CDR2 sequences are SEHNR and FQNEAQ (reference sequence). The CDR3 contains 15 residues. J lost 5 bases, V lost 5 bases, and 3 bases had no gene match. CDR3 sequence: CASSRLAGGNNEQFF. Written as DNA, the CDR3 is TGTGCCAGCAGCCGACTAGCGGGGGGCAACAATGAGCAGTTCTTC.

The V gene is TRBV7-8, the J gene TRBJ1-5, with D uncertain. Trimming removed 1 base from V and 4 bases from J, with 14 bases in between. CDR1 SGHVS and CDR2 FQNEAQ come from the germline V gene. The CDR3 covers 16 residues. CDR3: CASSLGATSGNQPQHF. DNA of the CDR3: TGTGCCAGCAGCTTAGGGGCGACAAGTGGGAATCAGCCCCAGCATTTT.

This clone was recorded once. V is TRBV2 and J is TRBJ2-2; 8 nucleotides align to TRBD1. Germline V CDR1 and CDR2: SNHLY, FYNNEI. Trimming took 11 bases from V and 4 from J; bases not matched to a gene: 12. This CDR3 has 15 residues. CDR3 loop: CAGSPDRVTTGELFF. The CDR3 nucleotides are TGTGCCGGGAGTCCGGACAGGGTGACCACCGGGGAGCTGTTTTTT.

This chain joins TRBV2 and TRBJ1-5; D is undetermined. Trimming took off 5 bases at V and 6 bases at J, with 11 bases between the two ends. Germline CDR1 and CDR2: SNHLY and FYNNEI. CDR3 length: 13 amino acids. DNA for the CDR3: TGTGCCAGCAGTCTGACATTCGTTCAGCCCCAGCATTTT. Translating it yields CASSLTFVQPQHF.

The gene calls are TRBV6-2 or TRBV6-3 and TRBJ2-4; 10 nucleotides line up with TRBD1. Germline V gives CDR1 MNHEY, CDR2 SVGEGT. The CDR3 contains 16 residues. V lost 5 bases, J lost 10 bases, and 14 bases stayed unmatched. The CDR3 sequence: CASSHVPGQGPGIQYF. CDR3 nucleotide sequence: TGTGCCAGCAGTCACGTCCCGGGACAGGGGCCGGGTATTCAGTACTTC.

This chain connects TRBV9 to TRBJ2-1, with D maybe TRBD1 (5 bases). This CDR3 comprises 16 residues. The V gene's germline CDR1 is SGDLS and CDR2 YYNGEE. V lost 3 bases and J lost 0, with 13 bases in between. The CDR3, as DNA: TGTGCCAGCAGCGCGTACCCAAGGGGCTCCTACAATGAGCAGTTCTTC. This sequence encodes CASSAYPRGSYNEQFF.

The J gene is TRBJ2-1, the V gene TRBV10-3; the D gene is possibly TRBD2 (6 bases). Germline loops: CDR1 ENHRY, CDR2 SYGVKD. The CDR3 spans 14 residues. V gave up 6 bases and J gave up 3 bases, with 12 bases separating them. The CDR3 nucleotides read TGTGCCATCAGCCGGGACTTGAACTACAATGAGCAGTTCTTC. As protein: CAISRDLNYNEQFF.

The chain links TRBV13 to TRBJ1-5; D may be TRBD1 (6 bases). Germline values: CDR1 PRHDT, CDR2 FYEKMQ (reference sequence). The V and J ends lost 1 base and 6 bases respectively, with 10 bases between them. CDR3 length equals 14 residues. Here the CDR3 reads CASSLAGVGQPQHF. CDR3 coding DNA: TGTGCCAGCAGCTTAGCAGGGGTCGGTCAGCCCCAGCATTTT.

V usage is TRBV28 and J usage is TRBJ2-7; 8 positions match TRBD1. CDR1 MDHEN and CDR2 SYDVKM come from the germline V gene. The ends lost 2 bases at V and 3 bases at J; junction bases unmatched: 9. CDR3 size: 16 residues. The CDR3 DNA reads TGTGCCAGCAGTTTACCTAATGGACAGGGCGGCTACGAGCAGTACTTC. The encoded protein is CASSLPNGQGGYEQYF.

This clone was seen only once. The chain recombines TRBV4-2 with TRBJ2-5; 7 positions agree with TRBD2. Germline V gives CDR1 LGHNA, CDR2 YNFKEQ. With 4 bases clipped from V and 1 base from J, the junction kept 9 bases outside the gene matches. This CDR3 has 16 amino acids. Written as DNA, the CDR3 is TGTGCCAGCAGCCCCCGTGGGGGGGGTTTCCAAGAGACCCAGTACTTC. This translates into CASSPRGGGFQETQYF.

CDR3 bases: TGTGCCAGCAGCTTAACGACCGGGGGCTCCTACAATGAGCAGTTCTTC. Protein product: CASSLTTGGSYNEQFF. This rearrangement joins TRBV7-8 to TRBJ2-1; tentative D call: TRBD2 (6 bases). This CDR3 spans 16 amino acids. Per the germline V gene, CDR1 is SGHVS and CDR2 is FQNEAQ. V was shortened by 2 bases and J by 0 bases, with 11 bases between the two germline ends.

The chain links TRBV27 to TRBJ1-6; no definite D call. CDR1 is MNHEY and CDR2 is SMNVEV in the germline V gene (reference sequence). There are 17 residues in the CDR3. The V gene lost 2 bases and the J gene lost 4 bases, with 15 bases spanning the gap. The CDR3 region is CASSLLPAARYNSPLHF. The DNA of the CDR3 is TGTGCCAGCAGTTTACTACCAGCGGCAAGATATAATTCACCCCTCCACTTT.

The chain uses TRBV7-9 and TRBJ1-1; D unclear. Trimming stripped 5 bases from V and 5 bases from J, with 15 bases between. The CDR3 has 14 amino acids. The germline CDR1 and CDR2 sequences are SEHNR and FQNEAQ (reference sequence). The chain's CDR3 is CASSPREATTEAFF. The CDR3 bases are TGTGCCAGCAGCCCCCGGGAGGCTACGACTGAAGCTTTCTTT.

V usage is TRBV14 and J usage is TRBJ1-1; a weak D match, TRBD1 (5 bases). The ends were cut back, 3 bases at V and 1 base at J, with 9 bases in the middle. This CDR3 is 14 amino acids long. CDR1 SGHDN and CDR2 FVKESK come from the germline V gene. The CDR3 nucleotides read TGTGCCAGCAGCCAGAGGGGAGGGAACACTGAAGCTTTCTTT. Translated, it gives CASSQRGGNTEAFF.

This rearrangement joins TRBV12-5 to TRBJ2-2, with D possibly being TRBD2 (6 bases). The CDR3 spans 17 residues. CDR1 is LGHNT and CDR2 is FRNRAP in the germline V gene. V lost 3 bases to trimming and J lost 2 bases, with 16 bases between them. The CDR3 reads CASGFRAGTLNTGELFF. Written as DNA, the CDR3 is TGTGCTAGTGGTTTCCGCGCCGGGACTCTTAACACCGGGGAGCTGTTTTTT.

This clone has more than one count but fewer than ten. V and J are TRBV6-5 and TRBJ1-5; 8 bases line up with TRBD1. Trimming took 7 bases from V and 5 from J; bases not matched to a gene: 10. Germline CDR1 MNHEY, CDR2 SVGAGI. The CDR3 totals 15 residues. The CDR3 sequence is CASTPGTGGDQPQHF. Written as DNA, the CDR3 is TGTGCCAGCACTCCGGGGACAGGCGGGGATCAGCCCCAGCATTTT.

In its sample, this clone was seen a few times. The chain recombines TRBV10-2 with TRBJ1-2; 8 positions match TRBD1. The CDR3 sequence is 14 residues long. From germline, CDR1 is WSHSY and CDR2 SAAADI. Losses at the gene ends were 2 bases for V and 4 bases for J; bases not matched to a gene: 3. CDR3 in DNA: TGCGCCAGCAGTGAGAATGACAGGGGCTATGGCTACACCTTC. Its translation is CASSENDRGYGYTF.